This T cell receptor (beta chain) was sequenced for a study of T cell changes during pregnancy in multiple sclerosis. CDR1 is MNHEY and CDR2 is SMNVEV in the germline V gene (reference sequence). With 5 bases clipped from V and 7 bases from J, the junction kept 3 bases outside the gene matches. This CDR3 spans 14 amino acids. TCRdb keeps only in-frame clones here, not all; method: immunoSEQ multiplex PCR. The sample has 70,000 to 80,000 clones, approximately 95% seen once. This TCR was recovered from a female donor with multiple sclerosis, enrolled in a pregnancy study. This sample comprised peripheral blood, obtained in the first trimester of pregnancy. This chain connects TRBV27 to TRBJ1-6; TRBD1 agrees at 9 bases. CDR3 sequence reads: CASSVGTGNSPLHF. The CDR3 nucleotides are TGTGCCAGCAGTGTCGGGACAGGGAATTCACCCCTCCACTTT.